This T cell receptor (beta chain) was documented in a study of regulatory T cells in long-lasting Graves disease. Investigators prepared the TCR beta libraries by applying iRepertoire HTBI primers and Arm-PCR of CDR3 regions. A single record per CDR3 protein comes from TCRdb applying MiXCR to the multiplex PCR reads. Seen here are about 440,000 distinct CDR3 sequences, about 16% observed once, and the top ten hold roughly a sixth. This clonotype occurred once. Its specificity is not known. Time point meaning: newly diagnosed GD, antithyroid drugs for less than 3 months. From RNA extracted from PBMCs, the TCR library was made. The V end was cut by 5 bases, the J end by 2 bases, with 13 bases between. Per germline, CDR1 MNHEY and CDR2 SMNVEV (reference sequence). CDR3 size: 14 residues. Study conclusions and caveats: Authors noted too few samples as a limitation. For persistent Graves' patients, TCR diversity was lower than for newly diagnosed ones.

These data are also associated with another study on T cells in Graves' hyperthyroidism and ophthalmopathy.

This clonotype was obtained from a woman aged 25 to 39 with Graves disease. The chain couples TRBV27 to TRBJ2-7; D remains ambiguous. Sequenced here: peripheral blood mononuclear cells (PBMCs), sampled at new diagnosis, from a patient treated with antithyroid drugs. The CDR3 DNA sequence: TGTGCCAGCAGTCCTGGGCCTCGCGCCTACGAGCAGTACTTC. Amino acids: CASSPGPRAYEQYF.